A single T cell receptor (beta chain) is shown here with its context. Its antigen is currently not known. Base qualities are missing; no much larger clone stands one base away. This entry comes from a study of blood T cell repertoires in COVID-19 (dated by TCRdb to 2020 to 2021). For the study in its entirety: The collaborator samples originated in the United States, Italy and Spain and spanned the acute and convalescent phases of COVID-19. The material from the prospective study consisted of cDNA or gDNA derived from T cells, B-cell-depleted T cells, or PBMCs. Deeply sampled blood TCRbeta repertoires from subjects exposed to, actively infected with, or recovered from COVID-19 were included in the dataset. The repertoires were released in a freely available public database meant as a resource for research on the immune response to SARS-CoV-2. The samples were drawn from the first 160 participants of the ongoing ImmuneRACE study and from 1,254 subjects provided by 6 global collaborators. Nearly every sample came with metadata listing a de-identified subject ID, COVID-19 status, age in years and sex. Where available, HLA class I and class II types were obtained from metadata supplied by the sample provider rather than from assay-based typing.

General findings and caveats noted by the study authors: The quantity of clinical and demographic metadata differed by source and by participant and was supplied without curation.

Each collaborating institution followed its own protocols to collect whole blood in K2EDTA tubes. For TCRbeta analysis, collaborators shipped samples as frozen whole blood, isolated PBMCs, or DNA extracted from either of those sample types. As encoded in the germline V gene, CDR1 is SGHDN while CDR2 is FVKESK. Trimming takes 1 base off V and 5 bases off J; junction bases not matched to a gene: 10. The CDR3 runs 16 residues from the cysteine to the phenylalanine. The CDR3 DNA has 48 bases and is translated from base 1. TCRbeta CDR3 regions were amplified from genomic DNA using the immunoSEQ Assay, a bias-controlled multiplex PCR. The authors' pipeline ran thus. Within the assay, amplification of reference gene primers was used to estimate how many nucleated cells each sample contained. To quantify the absolute abundance of each unique TCRbeta CDR3 rearrangement, sequence reads were collapsed and filtered. Productive Simpson clonality was computed per sample as the square root of Simpson's diversity index over productive rearrangements. The immuneACCESS repertoire file appears here via TCRdb, limited to in-frame rearrangements. These files lack a portion of the clones; in checked studies, under half of the deficit traces to unresolved V genes, and the cause of the others is not known. That table gives V, J and clone size, and the DNA gave D and trimming. Across this sample there are tens of thousands of clones, with about 85% seen only once. Over 9.5% of the sample lies in the top ten.

The sequence was obtained from a human donor with acute or convalescent COVID-19. The donor label of this sample is uncertain. The sequence links TRBV14 to TRBJ2-5, with 7 central nucleotides matching TRBD1. Sequenced: peripheral blood. The CDR3 corresponds to CASSQGRGGAGETQYF. The DNA sequence follows: TGTGCCAGCAGCCAAGGCAGAGGGGGCGCCGGGGAGACCCAGTACTTC.